What follows are 30 T cell receptor beta chains derived from one specimen sequenced in a study of blood T cell repertoires in COVID-19. Clones were sequenced by immunoSEQ multiplex PCR, and TCRdb holds only the in-frame ones, with some missing. The sample lists tens of thousands of clones, around 86% occurring once. The specimen sequenced was peripheral blood. The receptors shown here come from a man between 50 and 59 years old with active COVID-19.

On this clone: Relative to the germline gene, one junction end is altered; a read error may explain this. V and J are TRBV7-7 and TRBJ2-2, with 8 positions matching TRBD1. CDR1 is SSHAT, CDR2 FNYEAQ, per germline (reference sequence). CDR3 length: 14 residues. CDR3 coding DNA: TGTGCTAGCAGCACCCAGGGGGCGCCGGGGGAGCTGTTTTTT. Translation gives CASSTQGAPGELFF.

CDR3 sequence (DNA): TGTGCCAGCACTTGGAGGGCGAGCACTGAAGCTTTCTTT. Translated: CASTWRASTEAFF. The chain recombines TRBV12-3 or TRBV12-4 with TRBJ1-1; D unclear. The V and J ends lost 7 bases and 4 bases respectively, with 13 bases between them. CDR3 length: 13 amino acids.

The rearrangement links TRBV19 to TRBJ2-7, with D perhaps matching TRBD2 (5 bases). The V end was cut by 0 bases, the J end by 2 bases, with 11 bases between. Germline assignment: CDR1 LNHDA and CDR2 SQIVND (reference sequence). This CDR3 spans 15 amino acids. CDR3 protein: CASSIDFPGAYEQYF. The DNA for the CDR3 is TGTGCCAGTAGTATAGATTTTCCCGGGGCCTACGAGCAGTACTTC.

The chain has TRBV6-6 and TRBJ2-2, with TRBD2 identical over 13 bases. Trimming at V came to 6 bases and at J to 5 bases, leaving 12 bases not matched to a gene. The CDR3 has 18 residues. Germline loops: CDR1 MNHNY, CDR2 SVGAGI (reference sequence). The DNA for the CDR3 is TGTGCCAGCAGCCGAAACCCGGGACTAGCGGGATCAACCGGGGAGCTGTTTTTT. Translated, it gives CASSRNPGLAGSTGELFF.

CDR3 protein: CASSVRQGVLSGNTIYF. CDR3 DNA sequence: TGTGCCAGCAGCGTACGACAGGGAGTTTTAAGTGGAAACACCATATATTTT. The chain employs TRBV11-3 and TRBJ1-3; 7 positions match TRBD1. After removal of 5 bases from V and 3 bases from J, the junction contained 13 bases not matched to a gene. The CDR3 contains 17 residues. Germline V gives CDR1 SGHNT, CDR2 YENEEA.

This chain links TRBV5-4 with TRBJ1-1; D is uncertain. V was pared by 4 bases and J by 4 bases, with 20 bases between. Germline CDR1 SGHNT, CDR2 YYREEE (reference sequence). The CDR3 consists of 16 residues. As DNA, the CDR3 is TGTGCCAGCAGCCCTACGACCGTAGTTGGGAGCACTGAAGCTTTCTTT. Protein sequence: CASSPTTVVGSTEAFF.

Note on this clone: Mismatch with germline at one junction end may stem from a read error. V usage is TRBV28 and J usage is TRBJ1-1, with 8 bases identical to TRBD1. The CDR3 covers 13 residues. The V gene's germline CDR1 is MDHEN and CDR2 SYDVKM. The CDR3 sequence is CAGRQGMNTEAFF. CDR3 nucleotides: TGTGCCGGCAGACAGGGGATGAACACTGAAGCTTTCTTT.

The CDR3 loop reads CASSVRLAGSVTDTQYF. CDR3 sequence (DNA): TGTGCCAGTAGTGTCCGACTAGCGGGGAGCGTCACAGATACGCAGTATTTT. The chain joins TRBV19 to TRBJ2-3; the match to TRBD2 covers 11 bases. Germline V gene lookup returns CDR1 LNHDA and CDR2 SQIVND (reference sequence). The CDR3 is 17 amino acids. Germline trimming cut 5 bases from V and 2 bases from J; bases unmatched to any gene: 9.

This chain connects TRBV29-1 to TRBJ2-7, with D perhaps matching TRBD1 (6 bases). CDR1 and CDR2 (germline): SQVTM, ANQGSEA. This CDR3 has 11 amino acids. Trimming took 6 bases from V and 3 from J, leaving 9 bases between them. As DNA, the CDR3 is TGCAGCGTCCAGGACAGCTACGAGCAGTACTTC. Its protein product is CSVQDSYEQYF.

The CDR3 coding sequence is TGTGCCAGCAGCCCACGGGTCCGGCAGTACTTC. Amino acid sequence: CASSPRVRQYF. This chain joins TRBV12-3 or TRBV12-4 and TRBJ2-7; D gene ambiguous. The V end lost 6 bases, the J end lost 9 bases, and 12 bases lay between the germline ends. The CDR3 extends over 11 amino acids.

The rearrangement uses TRBV5-1 and TRBJ2-2; 8 nucleotides agree with TRBD2. The V and J ends lost 4 bases and 4 bases, in that order; junction bases with no gene match: 9. Germline V gene data show CDR1 as SGHRS and CDR2 as YFSETQ. The CDR3 totals 16 residues. DNA for the CDR3: TGCGCCAGCAGCGATACGACCGGGACTAGCACCGGGGAGCTGTTTTTT. Amino acid sequence: CASSDTTGTSTGELFF.

This chain links TRBV19 with TRBJ1-1, with a weak D call TRBD1 (6 bases). The CDR3 covers 15 residues. The germline CDR1 and CDR2 sequences are LNHDA and SQIVND (reference sequence). The V and J ends lost 5 bases and 0 bases respectively, with 13 bases between them. CDR3 DNA sequence: TGTGCCAGTAGTGCGGCCGGGACATTGAACACTGAAGCTTTCTTT. This codes for CASSAAGTLNTEAFF.

This clone appeared a few times. The chain uses TRBV5-4 and TRBJ2-3, with D unresolved. Germline V CDR1 and CDR2: SGHNT, YYREEE (reference sequence). The CDR3 runs 15 residues. V was clipped by 0 bases and J by 4 bases, with 12 bases between them. CDR3 amino acids: CASSLGAAAPDTQYF. DNA for the CDR3: TGTGCCAGCAGCTTGGGGGCAGCAGCCCCAGATACGCAGTATTTT.

This chain connects TRBV2 to TRBJ1-4; 7 bases are shared with TRBD1. This CDR3 is 14 amino acids long. The germline gives CDR1 SNHLY, CDR2 FYNNEI. Losses at the gene ends were 6 bases for V and 8 bases for J; bases not matched to a gene: 9. Written as DNA, the CDR3 is TGTGCCAGCAGACTACAGGGGTTGGGGGAAAAACTGTTTTTT. Amino acids: CASRLQGLGEKLFF.

The chain employs TRBV18 and TRBJ2-7, with 11 bases identical to TRBD2. This CDR3 region has 15 residues. Looked up from germline, CDR1 is KGHSH and CDR2 is LQKENI. The J segment lost 5 bases and the V segment lost 6 bases, leaving 9 bases of the junction unmatched. The CDR3 coding sequence is TGTGCCAGCTCGCACTTACTAGCGGGAGAGGACGAGCAGTACTTC. The encoded protein is CASSHLLAGEDEQYF. The full variable domain, its missing parts supplied by reference TRBV18 and TRBJ2-7, is NAGVMQNPRHLVRRRGQEARLRCSPMKGHSHVYWYRQLPEEGLKFMVYLQKENIIDESGMPKERFSAEFPKEGPSILRIQQVVRGDSAAYFCASSHLLAGEDEQYFGPGTRLTVT.

The rearrangement joins TRBV5-1 to TRBJ2-5; 9 bases are a match to TRBD2. The ends lost 4 bases at V and 5 bases at J; junction bases unmatched: 9. CDR3 size: 15 residues. CDR1 is SGHRS, CDR2 YFSETQ, per germline. CDR3 DNA: TGCGCCAGCAGCACCGTAGCGGGGGTGGACGAGACCCAGTACTTC. Translation: CASSTVAGVDETQYF.

This rearrangement joins TRBV11-3 to TRBJ2-1, with D possibly being TRBD2 (5 bases). CDR3 length: 15 residues. V was cut by 1 base and J by 7 bases, with 14 bases left in between. Germline CDR1 and CDR2: SGHNT and YENEEA. The CDR3 DNA reads as TGTGCCAGCAGCTTAGCCGCAGCGGCCGCGAATGAGCAGTTCTTC. This gives the protein CASSLAAAAANEQFF.

This chain connects TRBV7-9 to TRBJ2-7; 7 nucleotides line up with TRBD1. V lost 0 bases to trimming and J lost 2 bases; unmatched junction nucleotides: 7. This CDR3 region has 16 residues. Germline loops: CDR1 SEHNR, CDR2 FQNEAQ (reference sequence). CDR3 protein: CASSLAIGGLAYEQYF. CDR3 nucleotide sequence: TGTGCCAGCAGCTTAGCGATAGGGGGCCTCGCCTACGAGCAGTACTTC.

This rearrangement joins TRBV30 to TRBJ1-5, with D possibly matching TRBD1 (5 bases). The CDR3 consists of 14 residues. Trimming stripped 3 bases from V and 5 bases from J, with 14 bases between. Germline CDR1 reads GTSNPN; CDR2 reads SVGIG (reference sequence). Here the CDR3 reads CAWSPGRGHQPQHF. The DNA for the CDR3 is TGTGCCTGGAGCCCAGGGCGCGGACATCAGCCCCAGCATTTT. The entire variable domain, with the rest obtained from reference TRBV30 and TRBJ1-5, is as follows: SQTIHQWPATLVQPVGSPLSLECTVEGTSNPNLYWYRQAAGRGLQLLFYSVGIGQISSEVPQNLSASRPQDRQFILSSKKLLLSDSGFYLCAWSPGRGHQPQHFGDGTRLSIL.

The V call is TRBV7-2, the J call TRBJ1-1, with D uncertain. This CDR3 comprises 15 residues. Between the trimmed V and J ends, which lost 7 bases and 0 bases, there was a span of 15 bases. Germline V gene lookup returns CDR1 SGHTA and CDR2 FQGNSA. The CDR3 loop is CASIRAGLMNTEAFF. CDR3 DNA: TGTGCCAGCATACGGGCGGGCTTGATGAACACTGAAGCTTTCTTT.

The sample holds one count of this clone. V is TRBV19 and J is TRBJ2-1; 10 bases line up with TRBD2. The CDR3 is made up of 14 amino acids. V was pared by 5 bases and J by 4 bases, with 2 bases of the junction left unmatched. Per germline, CDR1 LNHDA and CDR2 SQIVND (reference sequence). CDR3 bases: TGTGCCAGTAGTTCGGGACTAGCGTACAATGAGCAGTTCTTC. It specifies CASSSGLAYNEQFF.

The chain uses TRBV19 and TRBJ2-7; the match to TRBD1 covers 10 bases. The trim removed 3 bases at V and 5 bases at J, leaving 7 bases unmatched. This CDR3 spans 15 amino acids. Germline-derived CDR1 and CDR2 are LNHDA and SQIVND (reference sequence). The CDR3 reads CASSIAGTGVHEQYF. CDR3 bases: TGTGCCAGTAGTATCGCCGGGACAGGGGTCCACGAGCAGTACTTC.

The table lists this clone with a count of one. The J gene is TRBJ1-1, the V gene TRBV12-3 or TRBV12-4, with 7 bases identical to TRBD1. There are 12 residues in the CDR3. The V and J ends lost 4 bases and 5 bases, in that order; junction bases with no gene match: 1. The CDR3 DNA sequence: TGTGCCAGCAGTTCAGGGGGGACTGAAGCTTTCTTT. The encoded protein is CASSSGGTEAFF.

In nucleotides, the CDR3 is TGTGCCAGCAGCCCGGGACACATCTCCTACAATGAGCAGTTCTTC. Protein: CASSPGHISYNEQFF. The chain has TRBV6-2 or TRBV6-3 and TRBJ2-1, with D possibly matching TRBD1 (6 bases). The germline CDR1 and CDR2 sequences are MNHEY and SVGEGT. Trimming removed 6 bases from V and 0 bases from J, with 12 bases in between. The CDR3 contains 15 residues.

V is TRBV9 and J is TRBJ2-3, with TRBD2 matching 13 bases. The CDR3 runs to 16 residues. V trimming: 1 base; J trimming: 10 bases; junction bases outside the gene matches: 9. Germline CDR1 SGDLS, CDR2 YYNGEE. CDR3 sequence: CASSVTSGGAVGSQYF. In DNA form, the CDR3 reads TGTGCCAGCAGCGTAACTAGCGGGGGGGCCGTTGGTTCGCAGTATTTT.

The chain has TRBV6-2 or TRBV6-3 and TRBJ1-1; D unclear. The CDR3 length is 17 residues. V lost 3 bases and J lost 4, with 21 bases in between. Germline values: CDR1 MNHEY, CDR2 SVGEGT. The CDR3 DNA is TGTGCCAGCAGTTATTTCATCCCTCGGGAGGGCGTCACTGAAGCTTTCTTT. The encoded protein is CASSYFIPREGVTEAFF.

The genes are TRBV6-2 or TRBV6-3 and TRBJ1-3; 7 nucleotides agree with TRBD1. In germline, CDR1 is MNHEY, CDR2 SVGEGT. The length of the CDR3 is 14 residues. J lost 3 bases, V lost 4 bases, and 3 bases had no gene match. CDR3 nucleotides: TGTGCCAGCAGTTCCGACAGGGTTGGAAACACCATATATTTT. Protein: CASSSDRVGNTIYF.

The chain uses TRBV5-4 and TRBJ2-5; D is perhaps TRBD1 (6 bases). The CDR3 is made up of 14 amino acids. Looked up from germline, CDR1 is SGHNT and CDR2 is YYREEE (reference sequence). V was cut by 3 bases and J by 5 bases, with 14 bases left in between. CDR3 coding DNA: TGTGCCAGCAGCTCCGTACAGGGTGGGGAGACCCAGTACTTC. Translated: CASSSVQGGETQYF.

The chain is built from TRBV7-2 and TRBJ1-2; a possible D gene is TRBD1 (6 bases). Per germline, CDR1 SGHTA and CDR2 FQGNSA. This CDR3 has 12 amino acids. V was shortened by 8 bases and J by 6 bases, with 13 bases between the two germline ends. The CDR3 nucleotides read TGTGCCAGCGTAGACCAGGGGAATGGCTACACCTTC. Its translation: CASVDQGNGYTF.

CDR3 protein: CASSGEGEGRDEQFF. CDR3 in DNA: TGTGCCAGCAGTGGGGAGGGGGAGGGCCGAGATGAGCAGTTCTTC. The chain has TRBV27 and TRBJ2-1; tentative D call: TRBD2 (7 bases). Trimming took off 5 bases at V and 8 bases at J, with 19 bases between the two ends. The germline V gene encodes CDR1 MNHEY and CDR2 SMNVEV (reference sequence). The CDR3 is 15 residues long.